The TCR beta chain under discussion was sequenced for a study of T cells after yellow fever vaccination. By 5'RACE template switching, TCR cDNA was produced, with a universal primer site and UMIs added in the process. MiXCR, run by TCRdb on the 5' RACE reads, gives a single entry per CDR3 protein. The data contain around 250,000 distinct CDR3 sequences, 6.9% of them singletons. CDR3 length equals 13 residues. CDR1 is DFQATT and CDR2 is SNEGSKA in the germline V gene (reference sequence). V was shortened by 4 bases and J by 0 bases, with 8 bases between the two germline ends. This clonotype appeared many times.

Sequencing was performed on CD4+ T cells sorted from PBMCs, taken 15 days after the yellow fever booster vaccination. This sequence joins TRBV20-1 and TRBJ2-3; D remains ambiguous. The TCR comes from a young man who received the YFV17D yellow fever vaccine. CDR3 DNA: TGCAGTGCTATCAGAATTAGCACAGATACGCAGTATTTT. It encodes CSAIRISTDTQYF.